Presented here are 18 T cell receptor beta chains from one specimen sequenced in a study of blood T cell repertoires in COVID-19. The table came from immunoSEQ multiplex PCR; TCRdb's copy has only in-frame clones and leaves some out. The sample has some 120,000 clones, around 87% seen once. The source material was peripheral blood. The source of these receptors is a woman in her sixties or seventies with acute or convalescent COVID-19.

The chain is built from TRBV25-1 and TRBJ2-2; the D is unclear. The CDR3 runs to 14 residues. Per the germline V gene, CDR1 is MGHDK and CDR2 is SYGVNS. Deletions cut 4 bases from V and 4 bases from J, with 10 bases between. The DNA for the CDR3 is TGTGCCAGCAGTGCCAAACAGAGCACCGGGGAGCTGTTTTTT. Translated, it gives CASSAKQSTGELFF.

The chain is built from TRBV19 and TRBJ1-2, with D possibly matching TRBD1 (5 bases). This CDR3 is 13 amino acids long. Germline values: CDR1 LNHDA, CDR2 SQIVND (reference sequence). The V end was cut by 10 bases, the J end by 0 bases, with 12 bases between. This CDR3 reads CATWGGANYGYTF. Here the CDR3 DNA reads TGTGCCACCTGGGGCGGGGCTAACTATGGCTACACCTTC.

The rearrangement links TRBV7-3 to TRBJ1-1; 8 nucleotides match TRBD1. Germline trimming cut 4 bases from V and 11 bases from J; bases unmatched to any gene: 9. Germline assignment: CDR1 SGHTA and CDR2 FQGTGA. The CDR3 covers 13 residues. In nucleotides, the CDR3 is TGTGCCAGCAGCTCGGACAGGGTATCTGGTGCTTTCTTT. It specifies CASSSDRVSGAFF.

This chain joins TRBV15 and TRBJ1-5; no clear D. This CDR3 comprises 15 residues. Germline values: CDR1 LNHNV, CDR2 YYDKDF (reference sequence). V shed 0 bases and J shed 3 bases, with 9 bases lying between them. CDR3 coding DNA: TGTGCCACCAGCAGAGATCGAGAGATCAATCAGCCCCAGCATTTT. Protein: CATSRDREINQPQHF.

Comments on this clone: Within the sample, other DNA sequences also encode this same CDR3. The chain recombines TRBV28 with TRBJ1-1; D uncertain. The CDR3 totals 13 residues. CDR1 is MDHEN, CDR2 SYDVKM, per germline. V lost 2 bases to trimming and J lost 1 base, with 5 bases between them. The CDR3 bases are TGTGCCAGCAGTTTACCGGGGAACACTGAAGCTTTCTTT. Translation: CASSLPGNTEAFF.

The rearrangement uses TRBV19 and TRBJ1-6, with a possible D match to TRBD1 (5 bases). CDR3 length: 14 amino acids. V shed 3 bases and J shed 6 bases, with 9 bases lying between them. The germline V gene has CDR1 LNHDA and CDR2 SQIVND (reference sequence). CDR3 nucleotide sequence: TGTGCCAGTAGTATGGGGCGGCTTAATTCACCCCTCCACTTT. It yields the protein CASSMGRLNSPLHF.

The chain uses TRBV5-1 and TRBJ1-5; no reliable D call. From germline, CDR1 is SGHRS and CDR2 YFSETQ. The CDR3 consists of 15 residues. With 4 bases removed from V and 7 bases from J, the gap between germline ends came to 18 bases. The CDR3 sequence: CASSPGVGVGQPQHF. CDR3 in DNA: TGCGCCAGCAGCCCTGGCGTCGGGGTAGGGCAGCCCCAGCATTTT.

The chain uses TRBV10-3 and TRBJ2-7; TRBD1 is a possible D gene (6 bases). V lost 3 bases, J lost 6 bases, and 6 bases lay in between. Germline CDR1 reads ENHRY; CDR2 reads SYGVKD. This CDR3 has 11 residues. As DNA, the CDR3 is TGTGCCATCAGTGAAGGGGGCGAGCAGTACTTC. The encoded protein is CAISEGGEQYF.

CDR3 amino acids: CASSPVRRASSYNEQFF. The DNA of the CDR3 is TGTGCCAGCAGCCCGGTTAGGCGGGCTAGCTCCTACAATGAGCAGTTCTTC. This rearrangement joins TRBV11-2 to TRBJ2-1, with D perhaps TRBD2 (5 bases). The CDR3 totals 17 residues. V was clipped by 5 bases and J by 0 bases, with 17 bases between them. The germline gives CDR1 SGHAT, CDR2 FQNNGV.

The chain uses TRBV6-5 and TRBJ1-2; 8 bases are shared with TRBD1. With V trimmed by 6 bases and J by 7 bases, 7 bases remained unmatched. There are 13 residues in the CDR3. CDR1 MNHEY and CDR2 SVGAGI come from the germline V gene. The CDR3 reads CASRTRGLGGYTF. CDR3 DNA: TGTGCCAGCAGAACCAGGGGGCTGGGTGGCTACACCTTC.

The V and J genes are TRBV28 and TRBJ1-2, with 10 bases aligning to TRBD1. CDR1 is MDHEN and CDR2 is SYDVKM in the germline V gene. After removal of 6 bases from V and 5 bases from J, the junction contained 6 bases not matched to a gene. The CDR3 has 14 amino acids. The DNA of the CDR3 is TGTGCCAGCAGCTCCGGGGACAGGGGTTATGGCTACACCTTC. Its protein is CASSSGDRGYGYTF.

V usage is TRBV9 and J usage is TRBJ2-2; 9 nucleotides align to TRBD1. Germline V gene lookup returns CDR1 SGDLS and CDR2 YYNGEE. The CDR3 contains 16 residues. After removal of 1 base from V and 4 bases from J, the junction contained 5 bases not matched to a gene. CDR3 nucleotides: TGTGCCAGCAGCGTATTACAGGGGGCTAGCACCGGGGAGCTGTTTTTT. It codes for CASSVLQGASTGELFF.

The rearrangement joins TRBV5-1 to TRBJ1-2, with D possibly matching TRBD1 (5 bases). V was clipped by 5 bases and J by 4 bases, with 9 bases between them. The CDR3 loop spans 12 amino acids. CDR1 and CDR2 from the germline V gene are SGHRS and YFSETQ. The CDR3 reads CASSGASYGYTF. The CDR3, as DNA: TGCGCCAGCAGTGGGGCCTCCTATGGCTACACCTTC.

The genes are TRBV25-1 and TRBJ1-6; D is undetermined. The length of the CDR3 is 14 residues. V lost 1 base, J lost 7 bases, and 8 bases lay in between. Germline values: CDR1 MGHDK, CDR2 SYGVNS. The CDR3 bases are TGTGCCAGCAGTGAATCCCCTAAGAATTCACCCCTCCACTTT. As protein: CASSESPKNSPLHF.

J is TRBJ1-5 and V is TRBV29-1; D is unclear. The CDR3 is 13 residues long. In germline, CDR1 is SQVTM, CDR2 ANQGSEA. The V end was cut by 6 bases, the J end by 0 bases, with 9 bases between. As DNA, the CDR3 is TGCAGCGTCCAGTTAAATAGCAATCAGCCCCAGCATTTT. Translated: CSVQLNSNQPQHF.

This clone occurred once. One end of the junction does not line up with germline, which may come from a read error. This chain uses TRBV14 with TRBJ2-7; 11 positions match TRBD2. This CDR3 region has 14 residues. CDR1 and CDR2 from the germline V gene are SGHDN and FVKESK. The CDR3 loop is CASSQGTSGYEQYF. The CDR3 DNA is TGTGCCAGCAGTCAAGGGACTAGCGGCTACGAGCAGTACTTC.

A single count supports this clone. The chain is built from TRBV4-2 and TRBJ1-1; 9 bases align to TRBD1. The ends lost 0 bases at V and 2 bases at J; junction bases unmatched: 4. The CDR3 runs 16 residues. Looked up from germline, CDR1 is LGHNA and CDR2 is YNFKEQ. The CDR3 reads CASSQDYRGLNTEAFF. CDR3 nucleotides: TGTGCCAGCAGCCAAGACTACAGGGGGCTAAACACTGAAGCTTTCTTT.

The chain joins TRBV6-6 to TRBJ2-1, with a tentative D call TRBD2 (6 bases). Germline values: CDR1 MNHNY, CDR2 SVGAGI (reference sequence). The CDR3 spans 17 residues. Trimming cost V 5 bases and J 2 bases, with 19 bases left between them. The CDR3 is CASSLRTTHLTYNEQFF. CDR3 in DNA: TGTGCCAGCAGTCTGCGGACTACCCACCTTACCTACAATGAGCAGTTCTTC.